The 23 T cell receptor beta chains listed next were all sequenced from one sample in a study of T-cell reconstitution after alpha-beta-depleted transplantation in children. Preparation of the TCRbeta library involved a method that used unique molecular identifiers. TCRdb ran MiXCR on the PCR reads and lists one entry per CDR3 protein. Of some 640,000 distinct CDR3 sequences detected, around 17% appear once; the ten largest clones hold 0.85% to 1.3%. The material sequenced was PBMCs from the stem cell graft donor, taken from the stem cell graft. The receptors come from a human donor who donated a stem cell graft to a child with acute myeloid leukemia.

This clonotype was counted only a few times. The rearrangement links TRBV6-1 to TRBJ1-4; D unresolved. The CDR3 is 15 residues long. Germline lookup yields CDR1 MNHNS and CDR2 SASEGT. The germline V and J ends were trimmed by 4 bases and 0 bases, with 9 bases remaining between them. CDR3 loop: CASSGGRSTNEKLFF. CDR3 nucleotides: TGTGCCAGCAGTGGCGGAAGATCAACTAATGAAAAACTGTTTTTT.

Here the CDR3 DNA reads TGCGCCAGCAGGCCCGAACCCGGACAGAGAGAGACCCAGTACTTC. Protein product: CASRPEPGQRETQYF. J is TRBJ2-5 and V is TRBV5-1; possibly TRBD1 for D (6 bases). The V gene lost 5 bases and the J gene lost 4 bases, with 18 bases spanning the gap. The length of the CDR3 is 15 residues. CDR1 and CDR2 from the germline V gene are SGHRS and YFSETQ.

This clonotype was picked up many times. This chain links TRBV20-1 with TRBJ2-5, with TRBD1 identical over 9 bases. This CDR3 is 16 amino acids long. Trimming removed 4 bases from V and 3 bases from J; junction bases left unmatched: 12. Germline CDR1 and CDR2: DFQATT and SNEGSKA (reference sequence). The CDR3 coding sequence is TGCAGTGCTATTACCCTGGGACAGGGAGCGGAAGAGACCCAGTACTTC. This sequence encodes CSAITLGQGAEETQYF.

The V and J genes are TRBV6-2 or TRBV6-3 and TRBJ1-2; 9 bases are a match to TRBD1. Germline values: CDR1 MNHEY, CDR2 SVGEGT. The CDR3 is 12 amino acids. V was pared by 5 bases and J by 7 bases, with 2 bases of the junction left unmatched. Written as DNA, the CDR3 is TGTGCCAGCAGTCGGGACAGGGCTGGCTACACCTTC. Amino acids: CASSRDRAGYTF.

CDR3 residues: CSAKTSGGALDTQYF. In DNA form, the CDR3 reads TGCAGTGCGAAAACTAGCGGGGGGGCCTTAGATACGCAGTATTTT. The chain combines TRBV20-1 with TRBJ2-3, with TRBD2 matching 13 bases. Germline loops: CDR1 DFQATT, CDR2 SNEGSKA (reference sequence). The CDR3 totals 15 residues. With 6 bases clipped from V and 5 bases from J, the junction kept 8 bases outside the gene matches.

This clonotype was recorded many times. The chain uses TRBV29-1 and TRBJ1-1, with 9 positions matching TRBD1. The junction had 0 bases not matched to a gene; V was cut back by 4 bases and J by 3 bases. The germline gives CDR1 SQVTM, CDR2 ANQGSEA. This CDR3 comprises 12 residues. The CDR3 sequence is CSVGDRDTEAFF. The CDR3 coding sequence is TGCAGCGTTGGGGACAGGGACACTGAAGCTTTCTTT. Variable domain in full (rest from reference TRBV29-1 and TRBJ1-1): SAVISQKPSRDICQRGTSLTIQCQVDSQVTMMFWYRQQPGQSLTLIATANQGSEATYESGFVIDKFPISRPNLTFSTLTVSNMSPEDSSIYLCSVGDRDTEAFFGQGTRLTVV.

This clonotype was detected a few times. J is TRBJ2-1 and V is TRBV28; 10 bases align to TRBD2. The CDR3 has 16 residues. Germline lookup yields CDR1 MDHEN and CDR2 SYDVKM. V was pared by 4 bases and J by 7 bases, with 10 bases of the junction left unmatched. CDR3 sequence reads: CASSSRLSGGDNEQFF. The CDR3, as DNA: TGTGCCAGCAGTTCCCGACTAAGCGGGGGGGATAATGAGCAGTTCTTC.

The chain recombines TRBV30 with TRBJ1-5; 7 bases are shared with TRBD1. This CDR3 has 16 amino acids. J gave up 1 base and V 2 bases, and 8 bases lay outside the gene matches. Germline V gene sequence: CDR1 GTSNPN, CDR2 SVGIG (reference sequence). The CDR3 here is CAWSPGGHWSNQPQHF. The CDR3 DNA follows: TGTGCCTGGAGTCCAGGGGGACATTGGAGCAATCAGCCCCAGCATTTT.

The gene calls are TRBV29-1 and TRBJ2-3; 10 bases agree with TRBD2. The germline V gene encodes CDR1 SQVTM and CDR2 ANQGSEA. The CDR3 has 12 amino acids. V lost 8 bases to trimming and J lost 12 bases; unmatched junction nucleotides: 11. As DNA, the CDR3 is TGCAGCCCATCCACAGCGGGGGGGGAACAGTATTTT. Translating gives CSPSTAGGEQYF.

This clonotype was observed a handful of times. The chain couples TRBV20-1 to TRBJ1-1; D gene unclear. This CDR3 has 16 residues. Per the germline V gene, CDR1 is DFQATT and CDR2 is SNEGSKA (reference sequence). V was clipped by 3 bases and J by 5 bases, with 22 bases between them. CDR3 loop: CSASPPRATKYTEAFF. The DNA for the CDR3 is TGCAGTGCTAGTCCGCCGCGGGCAACGAAATATACTGAAGCTTTCTTT.

This clonotype was counted between two and nine times. This chain connects TRBV11-3 to TRBJ2-3, with 8 bases identical to TRBD2. The V segment lost 5 bases and the J segment 6 bases; nucleotides outside the gene matches: 13. Germline CDR1 SGHNT, CDR2 YENEEA. The CDR3 runs 16 residues. The CDR3 sequence: CASSRPLGGGWDTQYF. For the CDR3, the DNA is TGTGCCAGCAGCCGCCCTCTGGGCGGGGGGTGGGATACGCAGTATTTT.

A remark on this clonotype: This may stem from a read error, because a much larger clone lies one nucleotide away. The rearrangement uses TRBV4-3 and TRBJ2-7; TRBD2 is a possible D gene (5 bases). The V and J ends lost 0 bases and 1 base respectively, with 13 bases between them. The CDR3 sequence is 16 residues long. Germline assignment: CDR1 LGHNA and CDR2 YSLEER. In DNA, the CDR3 is TGCGCCAGCAGCCAAGATGTAGGACTGGTTTCCTACGAGCAGTACTTC. Translating it yields CASSQDVGLVSYEQYF.

This clonotype was observed a few times. The chain links TRBV12-3 or TRBV12-4 to TRBJ2-7; D remains unclear. V dropped 3 bases and J dropped 3 bases, with 6 bases sitting between them. The CDR3 runs 12 residues. CDR3 DNA sequence: TGTGCCAGCAGTTTTAGTTTCTACGAGCAGTACTTC. Translated, it gives CASSFSFYEQYF.

The V gene is TRBV7-3, the J gene TRBJ2-1; D could derive from TRBD1 or TRBD2 (5 bases each). Trimming cost V 4 bases and J 2 bases, with 12 bases left between them. Germline-derived CDR1 and CDR2 are SGHTA and FQGTGA. This CDR3 contains 15 residues. The CDR3: CASSSRGAPYNEQFF. CDR3 in DNA: TGTGCCAGCAGCTCAAGAGGGGCCCCCTACAATGAGCAGTTCTTC.

This clonotype came up a few times. The chain employs TRBV7-9 and TRBJ1-1; TRBD1 aligns across 8 bases. CDR1 is SEHNR, CDR2 FQNEAQ, per germline (reference sequence). This CDR3 spans 14 amino acids. Trimming cost V 5 bases and J 5 bases; bases outside gene matches: 7. The CDR3: CASSLATGDTEAFF. Here the CDR3 DNA reads TGTGCCAGCAGCCTCGCGACAGGGGATACTGAAGCTTTCTTT.

The chain combines TRBV28 with TRBJ1-4; D is undetermined. The CDR3 has 13 residues. V lost 9 bases to trimming and J lost 10 bases, with 18 bases between them. From germline, CDR1 is MDHEN and CDR2 SYDVKM. The CDR3: CARTEPPSRKLFF. The CDR3 DNA reads as TGTGCCAGAACCGAACCCCCGAGTAGAAAACTGTTTTTT. The whole variable domain, remainder taken from reference TRBV28 and TRBJ1-4, is DVKVTQSSRYLVKRTGEKVFLECVQDMDHENMFWYRQDPGLGLRLIYFSYDVKMKEKGDIPEGYSVSREKKERFSLILESASTNQTSMYLCARTEPPSRKLFFGSGTQLSVL.

This chain connects TRBV7-9 to TRBJ2-7; a possible D gene is TRBD2 (5 bases). CDR3 length: 14 residues. V gave up 1 base and J gave up 5 bases, with 12 bases separating them. Germline V CDR1 and CDR2: SEHNR, FQNEAQ (reference sequence). Here the CDR3 DNA reads TGTGCCAGCAGCTTAGTTCGGGGTATGGACGAGCAGTACTTC. Encoded protein: CASSLVRGMDEQYF.

This clonotype came up many times. The rearrangement links TRBV6-1 to TRBJ2-3; 8 nucleotides match TRBD2. The CDR3 length is 15 residues. Trimming cost V 8 bases and J 2 bases; bases outside gene matches: 9. Germline CDR1 and CDR2: MNHNS and SASEGT. CDR3 DNA sequence: TGTGCCAGCTTGGAAACTAGCGGCCCCACAGATACGCAGTATTTT. Its translation: CASLETSGPTDTQYF.

This rearrangement joins TRBV20-1 to TRBJ2-3; 9 bases are a match to TRBD2. The germline gives CDR1 DFQATT, CDR2 SNEGSKA (reference sequence). Trimming took 5 bases from V and 3 from J; bases not matched to a gene: 9. The CDR3 covers 15 residues. CDR3 sequence: CSAETSGRETDTQYF. DNA for the CDR3: TGCAGTGCTGAGACTAGCGGTCGGGAAACAGATACGCAGTATTTT.

A few counts support this clonotype. The chain is built from TRBV7-2 and TRBJ1-2; D not resolved. V lost 1 base and J lost 2, with 17 bases in between. Germline V lookup: CDR1 SGHTA, CDR2 FQGNSA. The CDR3 is 17 amino acids. The CDR3 here is CASSLGGYESPNYGYTF. As DNA, the CDR3 is TGTGCCAGCAGCTTAGGAGGGTATGAATCCCCAAACTATGGCTACACCTTC.

This clonotype was counted many times. The CDR3 loop reads CASSTGTGVHEQYF. In nucleotides, the CDR3 is TGTGCCAGCAGCACCGGGACAGGGGTCCACGAGCAGTACTTC. V gene TRBV7-2 combines with J gene TRBJ2-7; TRBD1 matches at 10 bases. This CDR3 has 14 residues. The V gene's germline CDR1 is SGHTA and CDR2 FQGNSA. Trimming cost V 5 bases and J 5 bases; bases outside gene matches: 6.

This clonotype has only a few counts. The V and J genes are TRBV5-4 and TRBJ2-1, with D possibly TRBD2 on 5 matching bases. This CDR3 comprises 17 residues. CDR1 is SGHNT, CDR2 YYREEE, per germline (reference sequence). The V end was cut by 0 bases, the J end by 3 bases, with 16 bases between. This chain's CDR3 is CASSLASVLGDYNEQFF. The CDR3 region has the DNA TGTGCCAGCAGCTTGGCCTCGGTCCTCGGGGACTACAATGAGCAGTTCTTC.

The chain combines TRBV6-1 with TRBJ2-5; D not resolved. This CDR3 is 14 amino acids long. Germline V gene lookup returns CDR1 MNHNS and CDR2 SASEGT. V was clipped by 5 bases and J by 4 bases, with 14 bases between them. The CDR3 reads CASSRSGYGETQYF. In nucleotides, the CDR3 is TGTGCCAGCAGTCGATCTGGGTATGGAGAGACCCAGTACTTC.